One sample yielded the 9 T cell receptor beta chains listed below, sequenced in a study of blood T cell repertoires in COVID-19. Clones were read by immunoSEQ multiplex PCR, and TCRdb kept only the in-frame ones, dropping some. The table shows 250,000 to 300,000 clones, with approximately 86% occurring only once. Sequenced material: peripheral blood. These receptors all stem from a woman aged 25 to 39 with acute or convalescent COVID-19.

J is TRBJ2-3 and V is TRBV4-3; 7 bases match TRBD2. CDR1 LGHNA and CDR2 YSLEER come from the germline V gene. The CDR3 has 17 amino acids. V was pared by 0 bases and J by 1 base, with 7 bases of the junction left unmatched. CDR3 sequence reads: CASSQDPAGIRTDTQYF. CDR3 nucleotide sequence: TGCGCCAGCAGCCAAGACCCAGCGGGAATACGCACAGATACGCAGTATTTT.

CDR3 nucleotides: TGTGCCAGCAGTCCAGGGACTAGCGGCTACAATGAGCAGTTCTTC. It translates to CASSPGTSGYNEQFF. The chain couples TRBV27 to TRBJ2-1; 11 nucleotides agree with TRBD2. Germline CDR1 and CDR2: MNHEY and SMNVEV (reference sequence). V dropped 5 bases and J dropped 3; count of bases not matched to a gene: 3. The CDR3 extends over 15 amino acids.

Here the CDR3 DNA reads TGTGCCAGCAGCCCGGGACTAGCGGTCTACAATGAGCAGTTCTTC. Protein sequence: CASSPGLAVYNEQFF. This rearrangement joins TRBV11-2 to TRBJ2-1; 11 bases map to TRBD2. This CDR3 contains 15 residues. CDR1 is SGHAT, CDR2 FQNNGV, per germline. J lost 3 bases, V lost 5 bases, and 3 bases had no gene match.

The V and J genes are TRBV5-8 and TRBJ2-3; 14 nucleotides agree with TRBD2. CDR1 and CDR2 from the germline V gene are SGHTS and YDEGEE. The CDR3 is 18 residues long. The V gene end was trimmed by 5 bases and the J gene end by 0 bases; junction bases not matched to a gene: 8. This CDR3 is CASSSGTSGRLSTDTQYF. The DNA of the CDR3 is TGTGCCAGCAGTTCCGGGACTAGCGGGAGACTTAGCACAGATACGCAGTATTTT.

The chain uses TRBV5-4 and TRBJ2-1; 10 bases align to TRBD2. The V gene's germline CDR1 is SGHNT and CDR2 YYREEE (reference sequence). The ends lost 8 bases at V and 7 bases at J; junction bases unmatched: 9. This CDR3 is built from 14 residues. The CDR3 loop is CASSLAGVFNEQFF. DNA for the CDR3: TGTGCCAGTTCCCTAGCGGGAGTGTTTAATGAGCAGTTCTTC.

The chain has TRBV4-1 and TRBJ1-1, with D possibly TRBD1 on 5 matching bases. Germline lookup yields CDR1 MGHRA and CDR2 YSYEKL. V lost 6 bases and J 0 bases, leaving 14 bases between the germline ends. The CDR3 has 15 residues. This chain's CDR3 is CASSTLQGMNTEAFF. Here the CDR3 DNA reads TGCGCCAGCAGTACCCTCCAGGGCATGAACACTGAAGCTTTCTTT.

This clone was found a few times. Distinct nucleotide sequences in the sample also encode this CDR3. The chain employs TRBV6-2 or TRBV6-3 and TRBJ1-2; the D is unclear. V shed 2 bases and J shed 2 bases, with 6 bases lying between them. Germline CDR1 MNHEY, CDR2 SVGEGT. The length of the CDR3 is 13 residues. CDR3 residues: CASSYGRNYGYTF. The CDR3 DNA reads TGTGCCAGCAGTTACGGCAGAAACTATGGCTACACCTTC.

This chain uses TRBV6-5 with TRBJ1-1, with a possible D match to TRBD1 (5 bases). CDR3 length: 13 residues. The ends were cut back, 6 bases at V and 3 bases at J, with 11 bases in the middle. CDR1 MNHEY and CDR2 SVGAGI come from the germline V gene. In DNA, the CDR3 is TGTGCCAGCAGCTCACGGGGGTACACTGAAGCTTTCTTT. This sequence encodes CASSSRGYTEAFF.

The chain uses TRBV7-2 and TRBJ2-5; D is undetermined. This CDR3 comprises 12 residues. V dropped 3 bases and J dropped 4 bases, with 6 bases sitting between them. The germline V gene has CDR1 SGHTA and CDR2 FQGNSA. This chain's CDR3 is CASSFNRETQYF. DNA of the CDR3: TGTGCCAGCAGCTTTAATCGAGAGACCCAGTACTTC.